The present entry profiles one T cell receptor beta chain with its context. Its antigen is not identified. With sequencing, the targeted depth ranged from 1 in 200,000 to 1 in 1 million T cells. Libraries were prepared by immunoSEQ multiplex PCR; TCRdb keeps only in-frame clonotypes and omits some of them. The sample consists of roughly 110,000 clones, approximately 58% of them appearing once. The data originate from a study of cytotoxic CD8 clonotypes in ibrutinib-treated CLL. The germline V and J ends were trimmed by 7 bases and 6 bases, with 20 bases remaining between them. CDR1 MDHEN and CDR2 SYDVKM come from the germline V gene. This CDR3 is built from 15 residues. General observations from the study: Treatment saw public clonotypes, which were uncommon, either contract or stay stable. Sampling times (in sustained-remission versus progressing patients) were not the same.

This sequence originates from a human donor with chronic lymphocytic leukemia. Sample: PBMCs, taken after 24 months of ibrutinib treatment. The chain couples TRBV28 to TRBJ2-3; perhaps D is TRBD1 or TRBD2 (5 bases each). The CDR3 is CASNTPEGFSDTQYF. For the CDR3, the DNA is TGTGCCAGCAACACACCCGAGGGGTTTTCGGATACGCAGTATTTT.